What follows describes a single T cell receptor delta chain. Its target is unknown. A read error is likely here: a far larger clone is one base away. Other DNA sequences in the sample encode the same CDR3. Bulk repertoires came from Vgamma9/Vdelta2+ or Vdelta2-negative gammadelta T cells flow-sorted from PBMC. TCRdb re-called the multiplex PCR reads via CATT. The repertoire holds tens of thousands of delta-chain clones, with approximately 0.92% as singletons. This specimen belongs to a study of γδ T cells in repeated Plasmodium falciparum infection. Unmatched junction bases numbered 10, after V lost 0 bases and J lost 1 base. The CDR3 is 18 amino acids. Looked up from germline, CDR1 is GEAIGNYY and CDR2 is EKD. Findings of the study overall: Over time and infection, Vgamma9/Vdelta2+ repertoires remained highly stable and polyclonal.

The V call is TRDV2, the J call TRDJ1; 10 nucleotides agree with TRDD3. TCRdb lists no J gene, so it was determined here by aligning the DNA to germline. The origin of this receptor is a pool of human donors (malaria-infected and uninfected, not separated). Sequencing input: gamma-delta T cells from blood. CDR3 sequence reads: CACDTAMLGDSSTDKLIF. In DNA, the CDR3 is TGTGCCTGTGACACCGCAATGCTGGGGGATAGTAGCACCGATAAACTCATCTTT.